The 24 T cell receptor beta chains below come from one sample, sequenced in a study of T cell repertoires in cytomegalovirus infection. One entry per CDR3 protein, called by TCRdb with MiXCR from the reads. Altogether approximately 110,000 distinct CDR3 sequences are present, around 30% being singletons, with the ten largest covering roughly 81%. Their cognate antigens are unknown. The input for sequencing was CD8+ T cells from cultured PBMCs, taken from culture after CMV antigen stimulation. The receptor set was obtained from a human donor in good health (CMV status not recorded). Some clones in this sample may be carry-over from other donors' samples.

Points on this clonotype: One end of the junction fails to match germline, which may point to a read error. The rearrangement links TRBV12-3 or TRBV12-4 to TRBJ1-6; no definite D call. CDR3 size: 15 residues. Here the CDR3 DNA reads TGTCCCAGCAGTTTGGATAGCTCCTATAATTCACCCCTCCACTTT. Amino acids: CPSSLDSSYNSPLHF.

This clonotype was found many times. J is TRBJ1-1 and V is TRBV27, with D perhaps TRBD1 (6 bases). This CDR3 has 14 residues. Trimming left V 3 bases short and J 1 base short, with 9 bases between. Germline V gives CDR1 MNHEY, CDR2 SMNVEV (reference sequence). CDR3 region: CASSLTRGNTEAFF. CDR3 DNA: TGTGCCAGCAGTTTGACCAGGGGGAACACTGAAGCTTTCTTT.

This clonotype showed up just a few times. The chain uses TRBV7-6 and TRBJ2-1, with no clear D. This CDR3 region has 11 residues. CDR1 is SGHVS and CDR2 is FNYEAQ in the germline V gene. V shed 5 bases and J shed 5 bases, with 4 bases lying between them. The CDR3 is CASSLDNEQFF. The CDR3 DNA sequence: TGTGCCAGCAGCCTAGACAATGAGCAGTTCTTC.

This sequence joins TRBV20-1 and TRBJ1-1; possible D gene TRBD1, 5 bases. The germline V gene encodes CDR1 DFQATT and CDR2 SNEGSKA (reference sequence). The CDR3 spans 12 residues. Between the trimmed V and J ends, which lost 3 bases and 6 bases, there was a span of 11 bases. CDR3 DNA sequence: TGCAGTGCTAGTTTGGGGGACGCTGAAGCTTTCTTT. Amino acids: CSASLGDAEAFF.

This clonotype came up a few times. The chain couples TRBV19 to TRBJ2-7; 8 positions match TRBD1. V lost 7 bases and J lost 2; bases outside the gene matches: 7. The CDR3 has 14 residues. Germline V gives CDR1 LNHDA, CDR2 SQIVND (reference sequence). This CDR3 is CASTLTGATYEQYF. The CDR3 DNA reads TGTGCCAGTACCCTGACAGGGGCCACCTACGAGCAGTACTTC.

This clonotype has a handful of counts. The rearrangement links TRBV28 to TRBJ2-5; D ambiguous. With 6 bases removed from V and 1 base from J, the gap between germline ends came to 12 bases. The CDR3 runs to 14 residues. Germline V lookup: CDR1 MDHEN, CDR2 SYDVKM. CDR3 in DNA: TGTGCCAGCAGCACCACAAGATCCCAAGAGACCCAGTACTTC. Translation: CASSTTRSQETQYF.

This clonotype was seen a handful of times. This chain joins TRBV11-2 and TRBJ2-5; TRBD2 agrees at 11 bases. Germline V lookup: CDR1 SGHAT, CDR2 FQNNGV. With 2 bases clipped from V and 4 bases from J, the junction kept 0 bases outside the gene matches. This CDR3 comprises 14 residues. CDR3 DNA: TGTGCCAGCAGCTTAACTAGCGGGGGAGAGACCCAGTACTTC. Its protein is CASSLTSGGETQYF. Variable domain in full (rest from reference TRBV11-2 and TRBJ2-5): EAGVAQSPRYKIIEKRQSVAFWCNPISGHATLYWYQQILGQGPKLLIQFQNNGVVDDSQLPKDRFSAERLKGVDSTLKIQPAKLEDSAVYLCASSLTSGGETQYFGPGTRLLVL.

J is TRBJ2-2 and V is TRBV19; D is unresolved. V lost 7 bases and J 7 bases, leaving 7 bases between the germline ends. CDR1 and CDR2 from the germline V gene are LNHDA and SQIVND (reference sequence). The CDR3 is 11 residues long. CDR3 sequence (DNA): TGTGCCAGTAATAACGGCGGGGAGCTGTTTTTT. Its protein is CASNNGGELFF. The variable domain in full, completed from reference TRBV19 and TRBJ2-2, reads DGGITQSPKYLFRKEGQNVTLSCEQNLNHDAMYWYRQDPGQGLRLIYYSQIVNDFQKGDIAEGYSVSREKKESFPLTVTSAQKNPTAFYLCASNNGGELFFGEGSRLTVL.

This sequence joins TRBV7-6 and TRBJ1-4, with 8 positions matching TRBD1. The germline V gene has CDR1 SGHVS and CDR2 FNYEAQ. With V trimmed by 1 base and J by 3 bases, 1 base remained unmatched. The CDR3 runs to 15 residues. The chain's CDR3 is CASSLGTGSNEKLFF. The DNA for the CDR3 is TGTGCCAGCAGCTTAGGGACAGGGTCTAATGAAAAACTGTTTTTT.

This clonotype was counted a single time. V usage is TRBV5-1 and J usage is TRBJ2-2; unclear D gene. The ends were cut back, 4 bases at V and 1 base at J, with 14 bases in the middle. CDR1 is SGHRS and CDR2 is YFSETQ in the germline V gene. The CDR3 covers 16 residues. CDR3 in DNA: TGCGCCAGCAGCCTAACCGGCTCCCGGAACACCGGGGAGCTGTTTTTT. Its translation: CASSLTGSRNTGELFF.

The CDR3: CASSLGSGSRNNEQFF. The CDR3, as DNA: TGTGCCAGCAGCTTAGGCAGCGGGAGTCGGAACAATGAGCAGTTCTTC. This chain connects TRBV7-6 to TRBJ2-1; 8 nucleotides agree with TRBD2. The CDR3 loop spans 16 amino acids. V dropped 1 base and J dropped 5; count of bases not matched to a gene: 7. Germline CDR1 is SGHVS and CDR2 is FNYEAQ. Full variable domain (outside the CDR3, taken from reference TRBV7-6 and TRBJ2-1): GAGVSQSPRYKVTKRGQDVALRCDPISGHVSLYWYRQALGQGPEFLTYFNYEAQQDKSGLPNDRFSAERPEGSISTLTIQRTEQRDSAMYRCASSLGSGSRNNEQFFGPGTRLTVL.

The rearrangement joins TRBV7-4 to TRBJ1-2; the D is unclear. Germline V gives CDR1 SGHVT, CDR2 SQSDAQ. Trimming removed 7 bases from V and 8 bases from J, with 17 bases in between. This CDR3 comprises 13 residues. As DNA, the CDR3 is TGTGCCAGCACCGAGCGGAGCGGTGACGGCTACACCTTC. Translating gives CASTERSGDGYTF.

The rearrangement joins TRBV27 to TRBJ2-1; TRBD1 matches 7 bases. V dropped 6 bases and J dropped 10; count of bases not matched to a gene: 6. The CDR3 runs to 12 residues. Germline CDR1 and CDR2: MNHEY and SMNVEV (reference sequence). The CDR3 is CASSRGGDEQFF. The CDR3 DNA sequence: TGTGCCAGCAGCCGAGGGGGCGACGAGCAGTTCTTC.

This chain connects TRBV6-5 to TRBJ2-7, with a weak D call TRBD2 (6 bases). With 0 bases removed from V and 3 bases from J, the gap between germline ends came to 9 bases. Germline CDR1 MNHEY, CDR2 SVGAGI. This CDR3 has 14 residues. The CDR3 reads CASSYSPGLYEQYF. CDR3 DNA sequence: TGTGCCAGCAGTTACTCCCCGGGACTCTACGAGCAGTACTTC.

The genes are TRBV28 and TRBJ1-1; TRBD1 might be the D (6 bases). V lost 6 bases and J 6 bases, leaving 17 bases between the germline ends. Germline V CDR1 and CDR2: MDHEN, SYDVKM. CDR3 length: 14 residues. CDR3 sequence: CASSPQGSWSEAFF. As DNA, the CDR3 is TGTGCCAGCAGCCCACAGGGTTCATGGTCTGAAGCTTTCTTT.

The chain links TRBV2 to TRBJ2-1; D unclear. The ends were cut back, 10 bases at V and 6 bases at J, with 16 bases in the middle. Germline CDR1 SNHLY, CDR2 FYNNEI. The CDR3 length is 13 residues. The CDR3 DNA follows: TGTGCCACATCCGGGCCCCAAGGCAATGAGCAGTTCTTC. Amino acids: CATSGPQGNEQFF.

CDR3 sequence (DNA): TGTGCCAGCAGTTTGAACGGGGGAGGCGGGGAGCTGTTTTTT. This sequence encodes CASSLNGGGGELFF. J is TRBJ2-2 and V is TRBV12-3 or TRBV12-4; perhaps TRBD2 as D (6 bases). V dropped 3 bases and J dropped 7 bases, with 12 bases sitting between them. The CDR3 runs 14 residues.

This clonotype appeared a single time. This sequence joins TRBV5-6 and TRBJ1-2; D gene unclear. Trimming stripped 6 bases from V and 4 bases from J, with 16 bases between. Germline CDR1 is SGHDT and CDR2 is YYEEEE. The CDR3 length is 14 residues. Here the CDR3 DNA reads TGTGCCAGCAACTTATGGACGGATATCTATGGCTACACCTTC. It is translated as CASNLWTDIYGYTF.

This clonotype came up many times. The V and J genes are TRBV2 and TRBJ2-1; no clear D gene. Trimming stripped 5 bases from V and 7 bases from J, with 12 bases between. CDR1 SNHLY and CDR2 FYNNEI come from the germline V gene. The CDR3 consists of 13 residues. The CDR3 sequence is CASSPPDRNEQFF. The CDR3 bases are TGTGCCAGCAGTCCGCCCGACCGGAATGAGCAGTTCTTC.

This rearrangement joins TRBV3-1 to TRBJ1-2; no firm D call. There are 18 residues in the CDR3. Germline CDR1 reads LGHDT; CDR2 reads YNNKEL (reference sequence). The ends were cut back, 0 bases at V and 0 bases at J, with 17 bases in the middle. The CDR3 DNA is TGTGCCAGCAGCCAAGACCCGGGTTACTCCACCTCTAACTATGGCTACACCTTC. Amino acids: CASSQDPGYSTSNYGYTF.

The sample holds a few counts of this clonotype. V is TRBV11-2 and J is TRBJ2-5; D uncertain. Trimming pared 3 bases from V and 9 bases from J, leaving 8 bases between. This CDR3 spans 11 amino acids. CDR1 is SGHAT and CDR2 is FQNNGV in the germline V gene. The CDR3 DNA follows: TGTGCCAGCAGCTTCCACGACTCCCAGTACTTC. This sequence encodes CASSFHDSQYF.

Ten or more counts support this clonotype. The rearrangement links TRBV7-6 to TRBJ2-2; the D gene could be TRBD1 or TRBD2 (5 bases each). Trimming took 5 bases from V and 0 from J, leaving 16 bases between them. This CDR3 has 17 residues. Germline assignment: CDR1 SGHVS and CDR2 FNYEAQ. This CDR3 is CASSPLTGPTNTGELFF. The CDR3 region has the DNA TGTGCCAGCAGCCCCCTCACGGGACCCACGAACACCGGGGAGCTGTTTTTT.

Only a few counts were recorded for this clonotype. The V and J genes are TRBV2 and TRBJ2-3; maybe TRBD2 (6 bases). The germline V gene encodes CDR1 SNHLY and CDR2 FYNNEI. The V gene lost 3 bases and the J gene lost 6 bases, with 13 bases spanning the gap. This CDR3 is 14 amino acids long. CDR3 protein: CASSDPGEQDTQYF. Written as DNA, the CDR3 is TGTGCCAGCAGTGATCCGGGGGAGCAGGATACGCAGTATTTT. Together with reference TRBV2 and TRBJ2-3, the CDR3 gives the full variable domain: EPEVTQTPSHQVTQMGQEVILRCVPISNHLYFYWYRQILGQKVEFLVSFYNNEISEKSEIFDDQFSVERPDGSNFTLKIRSTKLEDSAMYFCASSDPGEQDTQYFGPGTRLTVL.

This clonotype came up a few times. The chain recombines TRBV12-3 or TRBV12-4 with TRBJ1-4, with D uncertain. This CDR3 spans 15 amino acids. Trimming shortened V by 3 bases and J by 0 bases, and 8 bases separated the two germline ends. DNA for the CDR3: TGTGCCAGCAGTTTGGCGGCCGCAACTAATGAAAAACTGTTTTTT. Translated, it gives CASSLAAATNEKLFF.